This T cell receptor beta chain stems from a study of blood T cell repertoires in COVID-19. Sequencing used immunoSEQ multiplex PCR; TCRdb keeps in-frame clones, though not all of them. Of about 160,000 clones listed, 92% are singletons. The CDR3 runs to 16 residues. Germline lookup yields CDR1 SNHLY and CDR2 FYNNEI. Trimming removed 6 bases from V and 0 bases from J; junction bases left unmatched: 5. The chain uses TRBV2 and TRBJ2-6; 7 bases align to TRBD1. Material: peripheral blood. This sequence originates from a man aged 25 to 40 with COVID-19, enrolled during active disease. In DNA, the CDR3 is TGTGCCAGCAGGGACAGGACCTACTCTGGGGCCAACGTCCTGACTTTC. It encodes CASRDRTYSGANVLTF.